Below, 5 T cell receptor beta chains from the same sample are listed, as sequenced in a study of cytomegalovirus exposure and HLA in healthy donors. In the PCR, 60 Vbeta and 13 Jbeta primers were used. The protocol was immunoSEQ multiplex PCR, while the TCRdb copy is restricted to in-frame clones and leaves out a portion. The table includes some 130,000 clones, roughly two thirds detected once. The sample comprised PBMCs. Receptor source: a man aged 30 to 39 in good health and CMV-seropositive.

This clone was seen once. This chain connects TRBV10-2 to TRBJ1-2; D is unclear. Germline CDR1 WSHSY, CDR2 SAAADI. The V and J ends lost 3 bases and 3 bases respectively, with 8 bases between them. The CDR3 extends over 13 amino acids. The CDR3 coding sequence is TGCGCCAGCAGTGACGTCAGGCACTATGGCTACACCTTC. It is translated as CASSDVRHYGYTF.

The chain joins TRBV7-9 to TRBJ2-2; 9 bases map to TRBD1. This CDR3 has 13 residues. V gave up 6 bases and J gave up 6 bases; unmatched junction bases: 2. Germline loops: CDR1 SEHNR, CDR2 FQNEAQ (reference sequence). The CDR3 sequence: CASRRQGAGELFF. CDR3 nucleotide sequence: TGTGCCAGCAGGCGACAGGGGGCCGGGGAGCTGTTTTTT. The complete variable domain, with remaining parts taken from reference TRBV7-9 and TRBJ2-2, reads DTGVSQNPRHKITKRGQNVTFRCDPISEHNRLYWYRQTLGQGPEFLTYFQNEAQLEKSRLLSDRFSAERPKGSFSTLEIQRTEQGDSAMYLCASRRQGAGELFFGEGSRLTVL.

As to this clone: Compared with germline, one end of the junction differs, possibly owing to a read error. The chain employs TRBV7-7 and TRBJ2-2, with 10 bases matching TRBD1. Germline CDR1 is SSHAT and CDR2 is FNYEAQ (reference sequence). The CDR3 extends over 15 amino acids. Here the CDR3 DNA reads TGTGCTAGCAGCCCTCGACAGGGGGCCACCGGGGAGCTGTTTTTT. Translating it yields CASSPRQGATGELFF. Full variable domain (outside the CDR3, taken from reference TRBV7-7 and TRBJ2-2): GAGVSQSPRYKVTKRGQDVTLRCDPISSHATLYWYQQALGQGPEFLTYFNYEAQPDKSGLPSDRFSAERPEGSISTLTIQRTEQRDSAMYRCASSPRQGATGELFFGEGSRLTVL.

This rearrangement joins TRBV7-3 to TRBJ2-3; the match to TRBD2 covers 8 bases. Germline loops: CDR1 SGHTA, CDR2 FQGTGA. The CDR3 has 13 residues. After removal of 6 bases from V and 3 bases from J, the junction contained 2 bases not matched to a gene. The CDR3 DNA follows: TGTGCCAGCAGGGCTAGCGGGACAGATACGCAGTATTTT. Protein sequence: CASRASGTDTQYF.

In the case of this clone: The junction does not match germline at one end; this may be a read error. The chain links TRBV2 to TRBJ1-1, with 11 bases fitting TRBD1. CDR3 length: 14 residues. In germline, CDR1 is SNHLY, CDR2 FYNNEI. CDR3 DNA: TGTGCCGGCAGTGATTCGGGACAGGGGGATTCGGCTTTCTTT. Residues: CAGSDSGQGDSAFF.